The entry that follows covers one TCR beta chain sequence. Per germline, CDR1 SQVTM and CDR2 ANQGSEA. Trimming took 6 bases from V and 1 from J, leaving 21 bases between them. The CDR3 runs to 16 residues. TCRdb's copy holds only in-frame clones and misses some; the assay was immunoSEQ multiplex PCR. Counted here are under 250,000 clones, over 75% occurring once; the ten biggest clones make up roughly 10%. This specimen comes from a study of blood T cell repertoires in COVID-19. Whole-study context: In each case, the material was cDNA or gDNA derived from T cells, B-cell-depleted T cells, or PBMCs.

The clonotype originates from a man aged 50 to 60 with COVID-19, enrolled during active disease. The rearrangement links TRBV29-1 to TRBJ1-1, with a tentative D call TRBD1 (5 bases). Sequenced material: peripheral blood. The DNA of the CDR3 is TGCAGCGTCACCCCCAGGGTTGCCCCCAAGAACACTGAAGCTTTCTTT. It yields the protein CSVTPRVAPKNTEAFF.